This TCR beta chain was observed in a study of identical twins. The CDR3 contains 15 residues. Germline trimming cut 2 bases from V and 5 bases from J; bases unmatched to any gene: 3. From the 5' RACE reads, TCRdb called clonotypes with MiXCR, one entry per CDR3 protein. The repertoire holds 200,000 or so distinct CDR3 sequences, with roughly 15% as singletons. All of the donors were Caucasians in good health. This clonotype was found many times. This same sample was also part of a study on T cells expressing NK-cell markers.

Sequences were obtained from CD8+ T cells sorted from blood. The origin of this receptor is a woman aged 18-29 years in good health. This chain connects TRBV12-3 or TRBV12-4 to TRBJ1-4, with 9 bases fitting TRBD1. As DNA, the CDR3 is TGTGCCAGCAGTTTACCCGGGACAGGGAATGAAAAACTGTTTTTT. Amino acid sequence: CASSLPGTGNEKLFF.